The clone carrying this T cell receptor (beta chain) was seen a few times. The antigen remains undetermined. This entry comes from a study of beta chain features in type 1 diabetes. On the study more broadly: Similarity in age, gender and cell yields was seen between patients and healthy donors.

The sequenced template was cDNA made from the entire isolated RNA. Deep immunoSEQ sequencing covered naive, central memory and regulatory T cell samples. Assay used: immunoSEQ multiplex PCR; TCRdb lists only in-frame clones, some missing. The table has approximately 730,000 clones, 10% to 15% seen once. With V trimmed by 2 bases and J by 0 bases, 8 bases remained unmatched. There are 17 residues in the CDR3. CDR1 and CDR2 (germline): SGHTA, FQGNSA. Study-wide findings and caveats: Researchers could not determine here whether HLA type influences TCRB rearrangement. Shortening that was moderate but significant affected the TCRB CDR3s of Type 1 diabetes patients in all four CD4+ subsets.

The TCR sequence derives from a man between 18 and 35 years old with type 1 diabetes. The V call is TRBV7-2, the J call TRBJ2-3; 7 bases are a match to TRBD2. Sequencing was done on a sample of naive CD4+ T cells from blood. This chain's CDR3 is CASSLMPSGDSTDTQYF. The CDR3 DNA follows: TGTGCCAGCAGCTTAATGCCGAGCGGGGATAGCACAGATACGCAGTATTTT.